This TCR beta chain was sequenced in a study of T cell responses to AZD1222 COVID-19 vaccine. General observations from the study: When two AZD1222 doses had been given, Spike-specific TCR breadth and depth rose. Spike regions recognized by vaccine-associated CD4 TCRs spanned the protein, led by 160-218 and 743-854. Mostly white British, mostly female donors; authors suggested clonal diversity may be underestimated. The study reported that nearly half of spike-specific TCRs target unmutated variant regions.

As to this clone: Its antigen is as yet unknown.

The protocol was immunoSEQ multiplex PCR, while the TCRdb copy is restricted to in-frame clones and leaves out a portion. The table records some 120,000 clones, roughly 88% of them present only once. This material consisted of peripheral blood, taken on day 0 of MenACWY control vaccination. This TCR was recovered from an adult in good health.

This CDR3 reads CASSWVRGPTLTDTQYF. The CDR3, as DNA: TGTGCCAGCAGCTGGGTCAGGGGGCCTACCCTCACAGATACGCAGTATTTT. The rearrangement uses TRBV5-4 and TRBJ2-3; 8 bases are shared with TRBD1. The V gene's germline CDR1 is SGHNT and CDR2 YYREEE (reference sequence). V trimming: 3 bases; J trimming: 2 bases; junction bases outside the gene matches: 11. CDR3 length: 17 amino acids.